A single sample gave rise to the 7 T cell receptor beta chains below, sequenced in a study of spatial heterogeneity in lung cancer. As for time point: sample taken at primary tumor resection. Whole RNA, which was extracted from tumor, nontumor lung tissue or frozen PBMC, was sequenced without any cell sorting. TCRdb re-called the 5' RACE reads with MiXCR, one entry per CDR3 protein. The repertoire has 7,000 or so distinct CDR3 sequences, about 5% of them found once; the top ten carry 6.5% to 10%. Sequenced here: normal lung tissue next to the tumor, sampled at surgery. The receptors originated from a female donor with early-stage non-small cell lung cancer.

Within the sample, this clonotype is medium-sized. V gene TRBV7-2 combines with J gene TRBJ2-1, with unresolved D. Looked up from germline, CDR1 is SGHTA and CDR2 is FQGNSA. This CDR3 region has 15 residues. The V gene lost 2 bases and the J gene lost 2 bases, with 10 bases spanning the gap. CDR3 coding DNA: TGTGCCAGCAGCTTAATTGACATAACCTACAATGAGCAGTTCTTC. Amino acid sequence: CASSLIDITYNEQFF.

By share, this clonotype ranks as medium-sized. This sequence joins TRBV7-9 and TRBJ1-1; D is ambiguous. With 1 base removed from V and 11 bases from J, the gap between germline ends came to 8 bases. The CDR3 is 11 amino acids. The germline CDR1 and CDR2 sequences are SEHNR and FQNEAQ (reference sequence). CDR3 coding DNA: TGTGCCAGCAGCTTAGAACTGGAGGCTTTCTTT. Its protein product is CASSLELEAFF. The full variable domain, its missing parts supplied by reference TRBV7-9 and TRBJ1-1, is DTGVSQNPRHKITKRGQNVTFRCDPISEHNRLYWYRQTLGQGPEFLTYFQNEAQLEKSRLLSDRFSAERPKGSFSTLEIQRTEQGDSAMYLCASSLELEAFFGQGTRLTVV.

The chain uses TRBV12-3 or TRBV12-4 and TRBJ2-3, with 9 bases that match TRBD1. The CDR3 has 17 residues. Trimming took 4 bases from V and 4 from J; bases not matched to a gene: 12. CDR3 sequence reads: CASSSHPTGGAADTQYF. The CDR3 nucleotides are TGTGCCAGCAGTTCTCACCCGACAGGGGGGGCGGCAGATACGCAGTATTTT.

Ten or more counts support this clonotype. The CDR3 sequence: CSVEGTGYTDTQYF. CDR3 in DNA: TGCAGCGTTGAGGGTACAGGGTACACAGATACGCAGTATTTT. The gene calls are TRBV29-1 and TRBJ2-3, with D perhaps TRBD1 (6 bases). Germline CDR1 reads SQVTM; CDR2 reads ANQGSEA. The V and J ends lost 3 bases and 2 bases respectively, with 12 bases between them. The CDR3 has 14 amino acids.

This clonotype was counted only a few times. The chain is built from TRBV5-6 and TRBJ1-4, with 7 nucleotides matching TRBD1. Germline V gene sequence: CDR1 SGHDT, CDR2 YYEEEE. This CDR3 is 14 amino acids long. The V segment lost 1 base and the J segment 5 bases; nucleotides outside the gene matches: 2. Here the CDR3 DNA reads TGTGCCAGCAGCTTGAAACAGGGGAATGAAAAACTGTTTTTT. Residues: CASSLKQGNEKLFF.

This clonotype showed up many times. The J gene is TRBJ2-1, the V gene TRBV27, with 11 bases matching TRBD1. The J segment lost 8 bases and the V segment lost 4 bases, leaving 4 bases of the junction unmatched. There are 14 residues in the CDR3. CDR1 is MNHEY, CDR2 SMNVEV, per germline (reference sequence). CDR3 amino acids: CASSSADRGHEQFF. The CDR3 DNA reads TGTGCCAGCAGTTCTGCGGACAGGGGGCATGAGCAGTTCTTC.

This clonotype is medium-sized in the sample. The rearrangement links TRBV20-1 to TRBJ2-1; TRBD2 matches at 9 bases. The V and J ends lost 1 base and 7 bases, in that order; junction bases with no gene match: 8. This CDR3 spans 15 amino acids. Germline CDR1 DFQATT, CDR2 SNEGSKA (reference sequence). The CDR3 loop is CSARVGSGRFNEQFF. The CDR3 region has the DNA TGCAGTGCTAGAGTGGGGAGCGGGAGGTTTAATGAGCAGTTCTTC.